This TCR beta chain was found in a study of spatial heterogeneity in lung cancer. Every cDNA TCR molecule received its own unique molecular identifier. TCRdb passed the 5' RACE reads through MiXCR, listing each CDR3 protein once. The table has 90,000 or so distinct CDR3 sequences, approximately 8.9% seen once; the top ten hold about 7%. Germline V gene lookup returns CDR1 LGHNA and CDR2 YSLEER. Deletions cut 1 base from V and 8 bases from J, with 12 bases between. The CDR3 totals 14 residues. Sample time point: sample taken at primary tumor resection. Whole RNA was taken from tumor, nontumor lung or frozen PBMC; it was then sequenced unsorted.

This specimen consisted of PBMCs, obtained at surgery. The genes are TRBV4-3 and TRBJ2-1, with D possibly being TRBD1 or TRBD2 (6 bases each). This TCR was recovered from a male donor with early-stage non-small cell lung cancer. Here the CDR3 DNA reads TGCGCCAGCAGCCAAGGAGGGGGGCCGTATGAGCAGTTCTTC. Translating gives CASSQGGGPYEQFF.